What follows are 3 T cell receptor beta chains derived from one specimen sequenced in a study of blood T cell repertoires in COVID-19 (TCRdb year 2020). The library was made by the immunoSEQ multiplex PCR assay. TCRdb retrieved this table from immuneACCESS and kept in-frame rearrangements only. Not all clones are present; in checked studies, unresolved V genes account for under half, and no reason is known for the remainder. Within this sample are roughly 99,000 clones, with about 93% of them counted one time only. The ten largest clones capture less than 1.5% of the sample. The sample taken for sequencing was peripheral blood. The receptors derive from a woman aged 25 to 45 with acute or convalescent COVID-19.

This clone was seen once. The V gene is TRBV2, the J gene TRBJ2-5; the match to TRBD1 covers 8 bases. The CDR3 is 15 residues long. Looked up from germline, CDR1 is SNHLY and CDR2 is FYNNEI. V was clipped by 6 bases and J by 5 bases; unmatched bases: 11. This chain's CDR3 is CASRADRVDGETQYF. CDR3 DNA sequence: TGTGCCAGCAGGGCGGACAGGGTGGATGGGGAGACCCAGTACTTC.

The chain has TRBV28 and TRBJ2-3, with TRBD2 matching over 10 bases. Per the germline V gene, CDR1 is MDHEN and CDR2 is SYDVKM. This CDR3 is built from 13 residues. V gave up 7 bases and J gave up 11 bases; unmatched junction bases: 9. Here the CDR3 reads CASTSAAGGMQYF. Written as DNA, the CDR3 is TGTGCCAGCACCAGCGCAGCGGGAGGGATGCAGTATTTT.

The chain couples TRBV11-2 to TRBJ2-2; D is ambiguous. The CDR3 is 14 residues long. Looked up from germline, CDR1 is SGHAT and CDR2 is FQNNGV. V was cut by 5 bases and J by 2 bases, with 9 bases left in between. CDR3 DNA: TGTGCCAGCAGCCGAGGAGATAACACCGGGGAGCTGTTTTTT. Encoded protein: CASSRGDNTGELFF.